This T cell receptor (beta chain) was recovered during a study of cytomegalovirus exposure and HLA in healthy donors. TCRdb keeps only in-frame clones here, not all; method: immunoSEQ multiplex PCR. Counted here are around 230,000 clones, more than 75% occurring once; the ten biggest clones make up around 1.2%. The count of this clone is one. Antigen unknown. The CDR3 runs 14 residues. The V end lost 0 bases, the J end lost 8 bases, and 11 bases lay between the germline ends. Germline CDR1 reads SGHDN; CDR2 reads FVKESK. An approximately 120-subject validation cohort, separate from the 666-subject first cohort, supplied the donors. Study-level results: Reported performance of the classifier showed diagnosis of cytomegalovirus status with high specificity and sensitivity. There were fewer than 200 TCR beta chains listed as cytomegalovirus-associated.

Material for sequencing was PBMCs. The source is a woman in her 30s in good health and CMV-seropositive. V gene TRBV14 combines with J gene TRBJ2-1; tentative D call: TRBD1 (5 bases). The CDR3 DNA is TGTGCCAGCAGCCAAGATTGGGGCACGGATGAGCAGTTCTTC. Translation: CASSQDWGTDEQFF.